One T cell receptor (beta chain) is described in this entry. Its target is unknown. This sample is part of a study of shared clonotypes between healthy human individuals. Trimming removed 0 bases at V and 1 base at J, with 7 bases between. Per the germline V gene, CDR1 is SGHKS and CDR2 is YYEKEE (reference sequence). The CDR3 sequence is 14 residues long. TCRdb's copy holds only in-frame clones and misses some; the assay was immunoSEQ multiplex PCR. The table lists a few million clones, around 93% of them singletons. The study's findings and limits: It was expected that sequencing depth would affect clonotype sharing among donors.

Each donor was a Caucasian adult residing in Nashville, Tennessee. In the CD4+ fraction, cells were divided into CD45RA+ naive and CD45RA-negative memory subsets. V gene TRBV5-5 combines with J gene TRBJ1-1; possible D gene TRBD1, 6 bases. The sequenced material came from naive CD4+ T cells from PBMCs. The subset: CD45RA+ positively selected. This receptor was taken from a man aged 18 to 30 in good health. Some clones in this sample may be carry-over from other donors' samples. The CDR3 loop reads CASSLDRANTEAFF. The DNA of the CDR3 is TGTGCCAGCAGCTTGGACAGGGCGAACACTGAAGCTTTCTTT.